This entry describes one T cell receptor (beta chain). No antigen is known for it. Produced via immunoSEQ multiplex PCR; TCRdb's table is partial and in-frame only. There are about 73,000 clones in the sample; roughly 95% occur only once, and around 3.2% lies in the top ten. The sample belongs to a study of cytomegalovirus exposure and HLA in healthy donors. Study-level findings and limits: CMV antigen specificity was confirmed in vitro for a few CMV-associated chains. Using the classifier, cytomegalovirus status was reportedly diagnosed with high specificity and sensitivity.

V was clipped by 1 base and J by 12 bases; unmatched bases: 14. Germline lookup yields CDR1 MRHNA and CDR2 SNTAGT. The CDR3 runs to 15 residues. The V and J genes are TRBV6-4 and TRBJ1-1; 7 nucleotides align to TRBD1. The material sequenced was PBMCs. The receptor was derived from a young man in good health and CMV-seronegative. The CDR3 is CASSDLTRQGLGSFF. CDR3 nucleotides: TGTGCCAGCAGTGACTTAACAAGACAGGGTCTAGGTTCTTTCTTT.